The sequence of this T cell receptor beta chain was determined in a study of blood T cell repertoires in COVID-19. Profiling relied on immunoSEQ multiplex PCR, and the TCRdb table lists in-frame clones only, not all of them. The sample lists 380,000 or so clones, 88% occurring once. Germline assignment: CDR1 SGDLS and CDR2 YYNGEE. The length of the CDR3 is 14 residues. Trimming stripped 0 bases from V and 3 bases from J, with 9 bases between. The age range of participants was about 18 to 89 years, with residence in around 22 US areas. In assigning cohorts, the study relied on participant-reported clinical history. Details on this clone: In the same sample, other DNA sequences code for this CDR3.

This rearrangement joins TRBV9 to TRBJ1-2, with a tentative D call TRBD1 (6 bases). This clonotype was sampled from a woman aged 30 to 39 with acute COVID-19. Sequencing was done on a sample of PBMCs or T cells enriched from blood (not recorded which). This chain's CDR3 is CASSVGAGDYGYTF. DNA for the CDR3: TGTGCCAGCAGCGTAGGCGCAGGGGACTATGGCTACACCTTC. The whole variable domain, remainder taken from reference TRBV9 and TRBJ1-2, is DSGVTQTPKHLITATGQRVTLRCSPRSGDLSVYWYQQSLDQGLQFLIQYYNGEERAKGNILERFSAQQFPDLHSELNLSSLELGDSALYFCASSVGAGDYGYTFGSGTRLTVV.